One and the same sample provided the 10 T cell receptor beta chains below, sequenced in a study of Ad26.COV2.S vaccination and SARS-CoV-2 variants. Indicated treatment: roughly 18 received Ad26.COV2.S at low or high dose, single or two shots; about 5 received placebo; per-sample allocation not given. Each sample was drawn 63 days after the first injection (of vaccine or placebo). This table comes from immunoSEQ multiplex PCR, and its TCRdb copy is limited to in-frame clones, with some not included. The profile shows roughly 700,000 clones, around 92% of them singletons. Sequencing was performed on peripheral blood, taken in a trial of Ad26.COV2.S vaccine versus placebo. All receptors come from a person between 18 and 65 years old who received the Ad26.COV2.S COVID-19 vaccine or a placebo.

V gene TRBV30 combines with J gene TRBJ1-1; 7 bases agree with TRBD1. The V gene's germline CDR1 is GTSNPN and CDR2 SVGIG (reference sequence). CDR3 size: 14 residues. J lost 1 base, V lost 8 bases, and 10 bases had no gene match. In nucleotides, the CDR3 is TGTGCCCGCGACGCAGGGGGAAGGAACACTGAAGCTTTCTTT. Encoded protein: CARDAGGRNTEAFF.

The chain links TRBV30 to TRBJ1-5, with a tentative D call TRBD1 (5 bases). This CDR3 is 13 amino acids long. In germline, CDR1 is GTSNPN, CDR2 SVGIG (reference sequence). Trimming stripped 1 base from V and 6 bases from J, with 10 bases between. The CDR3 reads CAWSEGGVQPQHF. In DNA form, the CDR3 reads TGTGCCTGGAGTGAGGGAGGGGTTCAGCCCCAGCATTTT.

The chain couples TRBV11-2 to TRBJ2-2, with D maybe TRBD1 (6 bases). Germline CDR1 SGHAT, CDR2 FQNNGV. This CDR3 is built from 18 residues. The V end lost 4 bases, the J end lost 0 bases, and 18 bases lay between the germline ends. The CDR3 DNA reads TGTGCCAGCAGCTCATTACTAGGGACAACTACGAACACCGGGGAGCTGTTTTTT. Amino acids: CASSSLLGTTTNTGELFF.

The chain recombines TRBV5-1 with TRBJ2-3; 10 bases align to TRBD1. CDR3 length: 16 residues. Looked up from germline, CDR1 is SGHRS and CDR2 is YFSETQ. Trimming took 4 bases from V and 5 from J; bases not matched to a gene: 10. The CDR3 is CASSEGQGKGEDTQYF. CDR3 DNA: TGCGCCAGCAGCGAGGGACAGGGGAAGGGTGAAGATACGCAGTATTTT.

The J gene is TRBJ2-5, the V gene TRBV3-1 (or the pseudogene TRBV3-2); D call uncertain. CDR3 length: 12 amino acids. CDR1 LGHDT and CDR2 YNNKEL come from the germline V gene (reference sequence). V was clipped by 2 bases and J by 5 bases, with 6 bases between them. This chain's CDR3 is CASSQRPETQYF. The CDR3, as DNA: TGTGCCAGCAGCCAAAGACCGGAGACCCAGTACTTC.

The CDR3 bases are TGTGCCTGGAGTCCAGGGCGGATCGACGAGCAGTACTTC. This translates into CAWSPGRIDEQYF. The chain carries TRBV30 and TRBJ2-7; D may be TRBD1 (5 bases). Germline V gene data show CDR1 as GTSNPN and CDR2 as SVGIG (reference sequence). Trimming took 2 bases from V and 5 from J, leaving 13 bases between them. This CDR3 region has 13 residues.

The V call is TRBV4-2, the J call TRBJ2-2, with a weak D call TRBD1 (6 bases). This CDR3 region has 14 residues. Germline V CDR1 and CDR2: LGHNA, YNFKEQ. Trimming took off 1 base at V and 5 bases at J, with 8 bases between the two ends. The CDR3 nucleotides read TGTGCCAGCAGCCAAGCAGGGGTGACCGGGGAGCTGTTTTTT. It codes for CASSQAGVTGELFF.

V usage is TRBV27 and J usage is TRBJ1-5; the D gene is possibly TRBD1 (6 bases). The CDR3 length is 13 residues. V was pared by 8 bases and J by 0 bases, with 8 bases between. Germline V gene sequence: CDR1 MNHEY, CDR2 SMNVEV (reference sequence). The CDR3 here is CASRGHSNQPQHF. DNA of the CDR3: TGTGCCAGCCGGGGGCATAGCAATCAGCCCCAGCATTTT.

In nucleotides, the CDR3 is TGCAGCGTTGAAGAGGGTAGGAGGACTGAAGCTTTCTTT. It codes for CSVEEGRRTEAFF. V is TRBV29-1 and J is TRBJ1-1; unclear D gene. The V and J ends lost 0 bases and 5 bases respectively, with 10 bases between them. This CDR3 spans 13 amino acids. Germline loops: CDR1 SQVTM, CDR2 ANQGSEA.

The CDR3 bases are TGTGCCAGCAGCCCTTTAACGCCGGCTAATGAAAAACTGTTTTTT. The encoded protein is CASSPLTPANEKLFF. V is TRBV7-9 and J is TRBJ1-4, with D hard to call. From germline, CDR1 is SEHNR and CDR2 FQNEAQ (reference sequence). The CDR3 loop spans 15 amino acids. V was shortened by 5 bases and J by 3 bases, with 13 bases between the two germline ends.